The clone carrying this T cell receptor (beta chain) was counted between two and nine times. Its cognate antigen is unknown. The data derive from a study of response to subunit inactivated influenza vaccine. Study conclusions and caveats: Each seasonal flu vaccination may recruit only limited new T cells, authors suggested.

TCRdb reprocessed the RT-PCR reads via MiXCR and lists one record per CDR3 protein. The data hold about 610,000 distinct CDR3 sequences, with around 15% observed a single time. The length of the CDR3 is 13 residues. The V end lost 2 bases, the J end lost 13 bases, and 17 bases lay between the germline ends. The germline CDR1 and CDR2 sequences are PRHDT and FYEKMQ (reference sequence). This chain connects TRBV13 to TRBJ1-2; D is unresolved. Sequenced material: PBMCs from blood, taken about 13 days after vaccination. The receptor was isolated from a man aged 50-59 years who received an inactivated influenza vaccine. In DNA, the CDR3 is TGTGCCAGCAGCTTATTGGCAGAAAATGTATGCACCTTC. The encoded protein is CASSLLAENVCTF.